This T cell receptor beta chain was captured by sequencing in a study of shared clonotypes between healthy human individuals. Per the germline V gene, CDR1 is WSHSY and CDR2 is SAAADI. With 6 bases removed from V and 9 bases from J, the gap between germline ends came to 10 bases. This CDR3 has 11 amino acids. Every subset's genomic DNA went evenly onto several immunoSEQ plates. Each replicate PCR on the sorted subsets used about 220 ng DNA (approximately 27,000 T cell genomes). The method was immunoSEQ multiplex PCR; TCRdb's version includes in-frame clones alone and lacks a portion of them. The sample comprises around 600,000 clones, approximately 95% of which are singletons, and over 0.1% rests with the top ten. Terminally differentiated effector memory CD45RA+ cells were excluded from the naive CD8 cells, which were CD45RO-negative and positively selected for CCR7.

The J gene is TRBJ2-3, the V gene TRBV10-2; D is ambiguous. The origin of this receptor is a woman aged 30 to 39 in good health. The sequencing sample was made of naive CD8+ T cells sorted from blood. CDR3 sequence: CASSGSRTQYF. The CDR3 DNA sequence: TGCGCCAGCAGCGGCTCGAGGACGCAGTATTTT.